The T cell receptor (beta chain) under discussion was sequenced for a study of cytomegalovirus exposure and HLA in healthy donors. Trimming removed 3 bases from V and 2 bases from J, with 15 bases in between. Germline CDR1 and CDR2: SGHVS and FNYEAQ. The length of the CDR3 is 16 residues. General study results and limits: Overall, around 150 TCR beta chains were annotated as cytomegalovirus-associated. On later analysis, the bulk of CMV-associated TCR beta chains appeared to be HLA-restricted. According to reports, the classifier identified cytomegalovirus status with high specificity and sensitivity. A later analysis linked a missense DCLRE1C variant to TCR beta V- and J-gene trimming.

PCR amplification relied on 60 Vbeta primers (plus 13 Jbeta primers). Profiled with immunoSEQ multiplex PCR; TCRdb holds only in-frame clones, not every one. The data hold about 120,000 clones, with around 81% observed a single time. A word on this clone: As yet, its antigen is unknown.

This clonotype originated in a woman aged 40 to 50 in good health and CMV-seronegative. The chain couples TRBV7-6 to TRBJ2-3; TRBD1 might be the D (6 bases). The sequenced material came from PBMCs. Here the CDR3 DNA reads TGTGCCAGCAGCTTCTTCTCACAGGGAAACACAGATACGCAGTATTTT. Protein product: CASSFFSQGNTDTQYF.